The 25 T cell receptor beta chains below come from one sample, sequenced in a study of blood T cell repertoires in COVID-19. Assay: immunoSEQ multiplex PCR; the TCRdb copy retains only in-frame clones and omits some. This table holds 200,000 to 300,000 clones, 83% found once. Sequenced sample: peripheral blood. The source is a human donor in a cohort sampled during active COVID-19.

J is TRBJ2-7 and V is TRBV27; 11 nucleotides align to TRBD2. Losses at the gene ends were 6 bases for V and 2 bases for J; bases not matched to a gene: 0. Germline assignment: CDR1 MNHEY and CDR2 SMNVEV (reference sequence). This CDR3 spans 13 amino acids. As DNA, the CDR3 is TGTGCCAGCAGGACTAGCGGGGCCTACGAGCAGTACTTC. This translates into CASRTSGAYEQYF.

V usage is TRBV15 and J usage is TRBJ2-1; weak D call: TRBD2 (6 bases). Germline CDR1 is LNHNV and CDR2 is YYDKDF (reference sequence). CDR3 length equals 18 residues. V was cut by 0 bases and J by 7 bases, with 22 bases left in between. The CDR3 nucleotides are TGTGCCACCAGCAGAGATCGGACCGGGACTCTACGCGGGAATGAGCAGTTCTTC. Translating it yields CATSRDRTGTLRGNEQFF.

CDR3 DNA sequence: TGTGCCAGCAATACAGGGGTAGGCGACACTGAAGCTTTCTTT. It codes for CASNTGVGDTEAFF. The chain recombines TRBV6-5 with TRBJ1-1; TRBD1 aligns across 7 bases. V lost 7 bases to trimming and J lost 3 bases; unmatched junction nucleotides: 8. Germline V gene lookup returns CDR1 MNHEY and CDR2 SVGAGI. This CDR3 has 14 amino acids.

The chain carries TRBV11-2 and TRBJ1-6; no firm D call. V was trimmed by 5 bases and J by 3 bases, leaving 8 bases between them. From germline, CDR1 is SGHAT and CDR2 FQNNGV. This CDR3 is 14 amino acids long. The CDR3 spells CASSERSYNSPLHF. CDR3 sequence (DNA): TGTGCCAGCAGCGAGAGAAGCTATAATTCACCCCTCCACTTT.

The V gene is TRBV29-1, the J gene TRBJ2-3; D not resolved. This CDR3 comprises 12 residues. The germline CDR1 and CDR2 sequences are SQVTM and ANQGSEA. V was pared by 0 bases and J by 1 base, with 2 bases between. This CDR3 reads CSVEDGTDTQYF. The CDR3 region has the DNA TGCAGCGTTGAAGACGGCACAGATACGCAGTATTTT.

The chain is built from TRBV11-3 and TRBJ1-5; D is ambiguous. The CDR3 has 18 residues. Germline CDR1 and CDR2: SGHNT and YENEEA. V lost 1 base and J lost 0, with 16 bases in between. This CDR3 reads CASSLGRTDCYSNQPQHF. For the CDR3, the DNA is TGTGCCAGCAGCTTAGGACGCACAGATTGCTATAGCAATCAGCCCCAGCATTTT.

The chain carries TRBV15 and TRBJ2-6; D not certain. This CDR3 is built from 16 residues. Germline CDR1 LNHNV, CDR2 YYDKDF (reference sequence). The V end was cut by 1 base, the J end by 3 bases, with 10 bases between. The CDR3 DNA follows: TGTGCCACCAGCAGAGGCAGTTATGGTGGGGCCAACGTCCTGACTTTC. It translates to CATSRGSYGGANVLTF.

The rearrangement joins TRBV28 to TRBJ1-4; D is undetermined. This CDR3 comprises 13 residues. The ends were cut back, 4 bases at V and 7 bases at J, with 10 bases in the middle. From germline, CDR1 is MDHEN and CDR2 SYDVKM. CDR3 DNA sequence: TGTGCCAGCAGTTCCCTCTGGAGTGAAAAACTGTTTTTT. It translates to CASSSLWSEKLFF.

This chain joins TRBV14 and TRBJ1-4, with D maybe TRBD1 (6 bases). CDR1 SGHDN and CDR2 FVKESK come from the germline V gene. Trimming stripped 1 base from V and 5 bases from J, with 17 bases between. The CDR3 consists of 17 residues. The DNA of the CDR3 is TGTGCCAGCAGCCAAGGCGACTACAGGGTCAGAAATGAAAAACTGTTTTTT. Encoded protein: CASSQGDYRVRNEKLFF.

This clone was detected only once. The chain carries TRBV11-2 and TRBJ1-2; no reliable D call. V was pared by 5 bases and J by 6 bases, with 16 bases between. Looked up from germline, CDR1 is SGHAT and CDR2 is FQNNGV. The CDR3 consists of 14 residues. In DNA form, the CDR3 reads TGTGCCAGCAGCCCGGGGAGGCCGGGCCATGGCTACACCTTC. Its translation is CASSPGRPGHGYTF.

The chain recombines TRBV5-5 with TRBJ2-7; 9 bases match TRBD2. With V trimmed by 1 base and J by 3 bases, 11 bases remained unmatched. Germline CDR1 reads SGHKS; CDR2 reads YYEKEE (reference sequence). The length of the CDR3 is 17 residues. The CDR3 DNA is TGTGCCAGCAGCTTGCGATCACCGACTAGCGGCCTCTACGAGCAGTACTTC. Translating gives CASSLRSPTSGLYEQYF.

The genes are TRBV10-1 and TRBJ2-7; 8 bases match TRBD2. This CDR3 spans 15 amino acids. V lost 0 bases, J lost 0 bases, and 1 base stayed unmatched. Germline CDR1 reads WNHNN; CDR2 reads SYGVQD (reference sequence). The DNA for the CDR3 is TGCGCCAGCAGTGAGTCCAGCGGGAGCTCCTACGAGCAGTACTTC. This codes for CASSESSGSSYEQYF.

This chain joins TRBV7-2 and TRBJ2-7; 7 positions agree with TRBD2. This CDR3 is built from 13 residues. Per the germline V gene, CDR1 is SGHTA and CDR2 is FQGNSA. The ends lost 3 bases at V and 4 bases at J; junction bases unmatched: 3. Here the CDR3 reads CASSFREAYEQYF. The CDR3 coding sequence is TGTGCCAGCAGCTTCCGGGAGGCGTACGAGCAGTACTTC. The whole variable domain, remainder taken from reference TRBV7-2 and TRBJ2-7, is GAGVSQSPSNKVTEKGKDVELRCDPISGHTALYWYRQSLGQGLEFLIYFQGNSAPDKSGLPSDRFSAERTGGSVSTLTIQRTQQEDSAVYLCASSFREAYEQYFGPGTRLTVT.

The chain combines TRBV7-3 with TRBJ2-5; tentatively, D is TRBD1 (6 bases). V lost 6 bases, J lost 0 bases, and 17 bases lay in between. The CDR3 runs to 16 residues. Looked up from germline, CDR1 is SGHTA and CDR2 is FQGTGA. The CDR3 here is CASRVTGSKYQETQYF. As DNA, the CDR3 is TGTGCCAGCAGGGTCACAGGGAGCAAGTACCAAGAGACCCAGTACTTC.

This chain's CDR3 is CASSSGALGNEQFF. As DNA, the CDR3 is TGTGCCAGCAGTTCGGGTGCACTGGGCAATGAGCAGTTCTTC. V is TRBV6-5 and J is TRBJ2-1; no firm D call. With 4 bases removed from V and 6 bases from J, the gap between germline ends came to 13 bases. Germline V gene sequence: CDR1 MNHEY, CDR2 SVGAGI. This CDR3 spans 14 amino acids.

This chain joins TRBV6-5 and TRBJ2-3, with a tentative D call TRBD1 (6 bases). V was clipped by 6 bases and J by 0 bases, with 13 bases between them. The CDR3 is 15 amino acids. CDR1 is MNHEY, CDR2 SVGAGI, per germline. Here the CDR3 DNA reads TGTGCCAGCAGCGTGGACAGATTTAGCACAGATACGCAGTATTTT. As protein: CASSVDRFSTDTQYF.

The chain joins TRBV3-1 (or the pseudogene TRBV3-2) to TRBJ2-2; D perhaps matches TRBD1 (5 bases). This CDR3 contains 15 residues. The V gene's germline CDR1 is LGHDT and CDR2 YNNKEL (reference sequence). The V gene lost 1 base and the J gene lost 7 bases, with 13 bases spanning the gap. CDR3 DNA: TGTGCCAGCAGCCAAGTTCAGGGTAGAGACGGGGAGCTGTTTTTT. It is translated as CASSQVQGRDGELFF.

The chain couples TRBV27 to TRBJ2-2; 10 bases are a match to TRBD1. V lost 10 bases and J lost 8; bases outside the gene matches: 10. CDR3 size: 14 residues. CDR1 and CDR2 from the germline V gene are MNHEY and SMNVEV (reference sequence). The CDR3 protein is CANRTGGAVGELFF. CDR3 bases: TGTGCCAATAGGACAGGGGGTGCTGTTGGGGAGCTGTTTTTT.

Only a few counts were recorded for this clone. The chain couples TRBV6-2 or TRBV6-3 to TRBJ2-3; 11 bases align to TRBD2. J lost 6 bases, V lost 0 bases, and 5 bases had no gene match. CDR3 length equals 16 residues. CDR1 is MNHEY and CDR2 is SVGEGT in the germline V gene. As DNA, the CDR3 is TGTGCCAGCAGTTACTCGCAACTAGCGGGAGTGGATACGCAGTATTTT. It yields the protein CASSYSQLAGVDTQYF.

The chain has TRBV5-6 and TRBJ1-3, with D uncertain. V dropped 1 base and J dropped 0 bases, with 8 bases sitting between them. Germline V lookup: CDR1 SGHDT, CDR2 YYEEEE. The CDR3 loop spans 15 amino acids. CDR3 in DNA: TGTGCCAGCAGCTTGATTTCGAGCTCTGGAAACACCATATATTTT. It translates to CASSLISSSGNTIYF.

This sequence joins TRBV5-6 and TRBJ2-7, with 13 nucleotides matching TRBD2. Germline CDR1 SGHDT, CDR2 YYEEEE. V trimming: 6 bases; J trimming: 4 bases; junction bases outside the gene matches: 7. The CDR3 totals 15 residues. CDR3 amino acids: CASNPGLAGFYEQYF. CDR3 bases: TGTGCCAGCAACCCGGGACTAGCGGGATTTTACGAGCAGTACTTC.

This clone turned up a few times. This chain joins TRBV28 and TRBJ1-5, with 7 bases lining up with TRBD1. Germline loops: CDR1 MDHEN, CDR2 SYDVKM. This CDR3 has 15 residues. With 6 bases clipped from V and 7 bases from J, the junction kept 12 bases outside the gene matches. Here the CDR3 DNA reads TGTGCCAGCAGCTCACAGGGGCAAAAAGTGCAGCCCCAGCATTTT. As protein: CASSSQGQKVQPQHF.

The chain recombines TRBV27 with TRBJ2-2; weak D call: TRBD2 (6 bases). Trimming cost V 3 bases and J 4 bases, with 6 bases left between them. Per the germline V gene, CDR1 is MNHEY and CDR2 is SMNVEV (reference sequence). The CDR3 loop spans 13 amino acids. CDR3 nucleotides: TGTGCCAGCAGTTTGGGACTCACCGGGGAGCTGTTTTTT. It translates to CASSLGLTGELFF.

The chain is built from TRBV12-5 and TRBJ1-4; 9 bases align to TRBD1. Germline V CDR1 and CDR2: LGHNT, FRNRAP. V lost 0 bases, J lost 8 bases, and 4 bases stayed unmatched. There are 15 residues in the CDR3. CDR3 loop: CASGLVLTGGEKLFF. The DNA of the CDR3 is TGTGCTAGTGGTTTGGTACTTACAGGGGGCGAAAAACTGTTTTTT.

This clone came up a few times. This rearrangement joins TRBV7-2 to TRBJ1-5, with TRBD1 matching over 7 bases. Germline V lookup: CDR1 SGHTA, CDR2 FQGNSA. CDR3 length: 15 amino acids. With V trimmed by 5 bases and J by 0 bases, 4 bases remained unmatched. As DNA, the CDR3 is TGTGCCAGCAGCCGGGACAGTTCTAGCAATCAGCCCCAGCATTTT. It codes for CASSRDSSSNQPQHF.